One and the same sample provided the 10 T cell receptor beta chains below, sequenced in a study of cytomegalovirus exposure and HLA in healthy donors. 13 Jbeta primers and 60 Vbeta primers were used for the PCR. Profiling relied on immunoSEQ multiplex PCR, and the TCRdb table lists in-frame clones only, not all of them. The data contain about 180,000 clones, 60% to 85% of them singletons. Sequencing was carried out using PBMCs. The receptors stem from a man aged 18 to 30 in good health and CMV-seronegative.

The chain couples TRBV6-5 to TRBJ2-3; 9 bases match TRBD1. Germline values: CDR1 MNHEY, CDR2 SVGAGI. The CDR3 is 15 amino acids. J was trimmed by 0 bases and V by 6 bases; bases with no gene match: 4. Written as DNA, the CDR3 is TGTGCCAGCAGCATGACAGGGGGGAGCACAGATACGCAGTATTTT. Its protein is CASSMTGGSTDTQYF.

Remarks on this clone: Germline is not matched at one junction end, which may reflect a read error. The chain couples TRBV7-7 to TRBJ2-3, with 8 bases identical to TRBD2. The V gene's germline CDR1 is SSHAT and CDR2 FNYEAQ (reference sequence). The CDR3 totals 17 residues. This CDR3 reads CASSWNSGENHSDTQYF. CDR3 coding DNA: TGTGCTAGCAGCTGGAATAGCGGGGAAAACCACTCAGATACGCAGTATTTT.

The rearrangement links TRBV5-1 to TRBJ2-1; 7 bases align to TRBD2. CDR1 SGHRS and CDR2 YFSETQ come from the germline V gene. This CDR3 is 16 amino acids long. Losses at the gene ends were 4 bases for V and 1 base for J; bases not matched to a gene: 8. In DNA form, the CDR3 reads TGCGCCAGCAGCCCCTCGGGGGGAAAGTCCTACAATGAGCAGTTCTTC. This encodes CASSPSGGKSYNEQFF. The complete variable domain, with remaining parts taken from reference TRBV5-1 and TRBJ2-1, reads KAGVTQTPRYLIKTRGQQVTLSCSPISGHRSVSWYQQTPGQGLQFLFEYFSETQRNKGNFPGRFSGRQFSNSRSEMNVSTLELGDSALYLCASSPSGGKSYNEQFFGPGTRLTVL.

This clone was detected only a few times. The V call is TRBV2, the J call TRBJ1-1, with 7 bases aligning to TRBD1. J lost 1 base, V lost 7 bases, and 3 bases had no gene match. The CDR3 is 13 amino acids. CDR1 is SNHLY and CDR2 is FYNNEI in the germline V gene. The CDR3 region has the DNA TGTGCCAGCAATGGGGACAGGAACACTGAAGCTTTCTTT. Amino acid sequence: CASNGDRNTEAFF.

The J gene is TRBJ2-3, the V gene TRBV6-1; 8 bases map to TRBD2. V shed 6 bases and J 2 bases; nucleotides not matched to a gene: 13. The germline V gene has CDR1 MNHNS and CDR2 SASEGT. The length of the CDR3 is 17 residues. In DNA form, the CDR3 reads TGTGCCAGCAGAGAACGACCTAGCGGGCCCTTCACAGATACGCAGTATTTT. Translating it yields CASRERPSGPFTDTQYF.

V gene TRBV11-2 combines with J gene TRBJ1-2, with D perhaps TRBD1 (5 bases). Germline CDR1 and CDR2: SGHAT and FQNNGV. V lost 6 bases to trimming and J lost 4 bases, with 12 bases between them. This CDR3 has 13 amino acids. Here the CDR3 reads CASRNQGLYGYTF. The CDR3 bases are TGTGCCAGCAGAAATCAGGGCCTCTATGGCTACACCTTC.

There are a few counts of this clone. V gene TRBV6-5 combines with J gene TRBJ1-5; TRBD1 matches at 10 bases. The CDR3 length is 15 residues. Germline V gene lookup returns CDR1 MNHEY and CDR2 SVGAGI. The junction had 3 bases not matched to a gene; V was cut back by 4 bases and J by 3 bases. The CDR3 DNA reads TGTGCCAGCAGTTGGACAGGGGGGTTCAATCAGCCCCAGCATTTT. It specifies CASSWTGGFNQPQHF.

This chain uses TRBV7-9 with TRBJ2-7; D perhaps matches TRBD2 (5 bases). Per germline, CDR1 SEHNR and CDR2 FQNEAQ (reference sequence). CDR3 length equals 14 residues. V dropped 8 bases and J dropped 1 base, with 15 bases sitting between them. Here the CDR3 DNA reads TGTGCCAGCTCCGAAGGACTGGAGTCCTACGAGCAGTACTTC. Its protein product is CASSEGLESYEQYF.

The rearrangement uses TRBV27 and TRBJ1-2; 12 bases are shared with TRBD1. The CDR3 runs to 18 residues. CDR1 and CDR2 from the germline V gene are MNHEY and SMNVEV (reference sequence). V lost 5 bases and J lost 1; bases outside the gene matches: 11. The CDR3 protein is CASSPGTGGPRGNYGYTF. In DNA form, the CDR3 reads TGTGCCAGCAGTCCCGGGACAGGGGGCCCTCGGGGTAACTATGGCTACACCTTC.

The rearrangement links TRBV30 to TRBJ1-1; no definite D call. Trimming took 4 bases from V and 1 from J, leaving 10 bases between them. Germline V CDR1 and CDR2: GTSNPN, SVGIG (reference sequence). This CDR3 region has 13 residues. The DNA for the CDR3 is TGTGCCTGGACCTTCGCGGGGAACACTGAAGCTTTCTTT. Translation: CAWTFAGNTEAFF.